This TCR beta chain came from a study of cytomegalovirus exposure and HLA in healthy donors. Study-wide results and limits: The likely origin of a cluster of highly shared sequence variants was a sequencing artifact. Later analysis reportedly placed an Asian-associated ancestry cluster below the roughly 630-donor mean in N-insertions. A further, later analysis showed that HLA-associated TCR beta chains (compared with equally common others) were more clonally expanded. Listed as cytomegalovirus-associated were 164 TCR beta chains.

The CDR3 is made up of 16 amino acids. The germline gives CDR1 GTSNPN, CDR2 SVGIG (reference sequence). V dropped 0 bases and J dropped 4 bases, with 16 bases sitting between them. 13 Jbeta primers and 60 Vbeta primers were used for the PCR. Sequencing used immunoSEQ multiplex PCR; TCRdb keeps in-frame clones, though not all of them. This repertoire shows 200,000 to 250,000 clones, about 84% found once; its top ten account for 1% to 1.5%. About this clone: Its matching antigen is unknown.

Sequences were obtained from PBMCs. This sequence was found in a human donor in good health. V is TRBV30 and J is TRBJ1-5; D may be TRBD1 (5 bases). CDR3 loop: CAWSVTYDSLNQPQHF. The DNA for the CDR3 is TGTGCCTGGAGTGTAACATACGACAGCCTTAATCAGCCCCAGCATTTT.